This T cell receptor (beta chain) was found in a study of blood T cell repertoires in COVID-19 (dated by TCRdb to 2019 to 2021). Notes on the research overall: Samples covering the acute and convalescent phases of COVID-19 were provided by collaborators in the United States, Italy and Spain. Nearly every sample came with metadata listing a de-identified subject ID, COVID-19 status, age in years and sex. The samples were drawn from the first 160 participants of the ongoing ImmuneRACE study and from roughly 1,300 subjects provided by 6 global collaborators. Deeply sampled blood TCRbeta repertoires from subjects exposed to, actively infected with, or recovered from COVID-19 were included in the dataset. Where HLA class I and class II types were available, the types were taken from metadata supplied by the sample provider, not from assay-based typing. The material from the prospective study consisted of cDNA or gDNA derived from T cells, B-cell-depleted T cells, or PBMCs. The repertoires were released in a freely available public database intended as a resource for research on the immune response to SARS-CoV-2.

Whole blood was collected in K2EDTA tubes by collaborating institutions according to the institutions' own protocols. For TCRbeta analysis, collaborators shipped samples in one of three forms: frozen whole blood, isolated PBMCs, or DNA extracted from either of those sample types. Overall study results and their limits: How much clinical and demographic metadata was included differed by source and by participant, and the metadata was provided uncurated.

TCRbeta CDR3 regions were amplified from genomic DNA using the immunoSEQ Assay, a bias-controlled multiplex PCR. In the paper's pipeline: Within the assay, amplification of reference gene primers was used to estimate how many nucleated cells each sample contained. Sequence reads were collapsed and filtered to measure the absolute abundance of every unique TCRbeta CDR3 rearrangement. For each sample, productive Simpson clonality was calculated as the square root of Simpson's diversity index across productive rearrangements. This immuneACCESS table, as held by TCRdb, lists in-frame sequences with V and J called but not all clones. Of the missing ones, under half trace to an unresolved V gene in checked studies; the others have no known cause. Clone size and the V and J calls come from that table; the DNA yielded D and trimming. The sample contains under 140,000 clones, roughly nine tenths of them found a single time. Of the sample, around 4.4% falls within the top ten clones.

This clone was seen just once. Its antigen is currently not known. The input lacks base qualities; no much larger clone sits a single base away. The source is a human donor in a cohort sampled during active COVID-19. Sequencing was carried out using peripheral blood.

The DNA sequence is given as TGTGCCAGTAGCTCCGGGACAGGGGTGGGGGGAGCTTTCTTT. It encodes CASSSGTGVGGAFF. The chain is encoded by TRBV19 joined to TRBJ1-1, with TRBD1 matching 10 junction bases. Measured from the cysteine to the phenylalanine, the CDR3 is 14 residues long. The retained sequence is limited to the CDR3, 42 bases, with the frame set at the first base. Trimming accounts for 6 bases at V and 10 bases at J, while the number of junction bases matched to no gene is 11. From a lookup of the germline V gene (reference sequence), CDR1 and CDR2 are LNHDA and SQIVND.